What follows are 18 T cell receptor beta chains derived from one specimen sequenced in a study of CD8+ T cells in alopecia areata. It was cDNA, reverse transcribed from extracted RNA, that served as the sequencing template. Sequencing was performed with immunoSEQ multiplex PCR; in TCRdb, only in-frame clones are kept and a portion is missing. The sample gives fewer than 150,000 clones, around three fifths of which show up once; 3% to 4% is in the top ten. The treatment was: oral pan-JAK inhibitor, 5-10 mg twice daily. The specimen comprised CD4+ T cells sorted from blood, sampled at week 24, from a patient treated with tofacitinib. All receptors come from a human donor with alopecia areata.

This clone was counted between two and nine times. The rearrangement uses TRBV29-1 and TRBJ2-5, with 8 bases identical to TRBD2. CDR1 is SQVTM, CDR2 ANQGSEA, per germline. The CDR3 totals 13 residues. With V trimmed by 4 bases and J by 3 bases, 4 bases remained unmatched. CDR3 bases: TGCAGCGTTGCGGGAGCGGGGGAAGAGACCCAGTACTTC. Its translation is CSVAGAGEETQYF. The variable domain in full, with the rest retrieved from reference TRBV29-1 and TRBJ2-5, is SAVISQKPSRDICQRGTSLTIQCQVDSQVTMMFWYRQQPGQSLTLIATANQGSEATYESGFVIDKFPISRPNLTFSTLTVSNMSPEDSSIYLCSVAGAGEETQYFGPGTRLLVL.

The chain carries TRBV4-3 and TRBJ2-5; 9 nucleotides align to TRBD2. V shed 1 base and J 4 bases; nucleotides not matched to a gene: 7. Germline CDR1 is LGHNA and CDR2 is YSLEER. The CDR3 is 16 amino acids. The DNA of the CDR3 is TGCGCCAGCAGCCAAGCTGGCGGGGGGGCCACAGAGACCCAGTACTTC. It yields the protein CASSQAGGGATETQYF.

The chain recombines TRBV19 with TRBJ1-2; TRBD1 might be the D (5 bases). The CDR3 has 16 amino acids. V was clipped by 4 bases and J by 1 base, with 16 bases between them. The germline CDR1 and CDR2 sequences are LNHDA and SQIVND (reference sequence). DNA for the CDR3: TGTGCCAGTAGTACGCTCATCGGGACGCTTAACTATGGCTACACCTTC. Translating it yields CASSTLIGTLNYGYTF.

The V call is TRBV23-1, the J call TRBJ2-5; 7 positions agree with TRBD1. TRBV23-1 falls under the ORF class, with uncertain function. Trimming took 6 bases from V and 4 from J; bases not matched to a gene: 8. CDR3 length equals 14 residues. Here the CDR3 reads CASSQHRGGETQYF. CDR3 in DNA: TGCGCCAGCAGCCAGCACAGGGGTGGAGAGACCCAGTACTTC.

This clone was counted once. The chain uses TRBV2 and TRBJ2-3, with TRBD2 identical over 7 bases. The CDR3 is 14 residues long. Germline CDR1 and CDR2: SNHLY and FYNNEI. V shed 7 bases, J shed 1 base, and the junction held 5 bases outside the gene matches. The CDR3 region is CASNPAGRTDTQYF. The CDR3 coding sequence is TGTGCCAGCAACCCAGCGGGGCGCACAGATACGCAGTATTTT.

The chain has TRBV10-3 and TRBJ1-3; D perhaps matches TRBD1 (6 bases). Germline values: CDR1 ENHRY, CDR2 SYGVKD. Trimming stripped 4 bases from V and 2 bases from J, with 6 bases between. The CDR3 has 13 residues. The CDR3 region is CAISGTAGNTIYF. The CDR3 DNA reads as TGTGCCATCAGTGGGACAGCTGGAAACACCATATATTTT.

The J gene is TRBJ2-4, the V gene TRBV4-2; TRBD2 aligns across 10 bases. Trimming cost V 3 bases and J 2 bases; bases outside gene matches: 10. The CDR3 length is 18 residues. Germline CDR1 reads LGHNA; CDR2 reads YNFKEQ. This chain's CDR3 is CASSHETGLAKSKNIQYF. CDR3 bases: TGTGCCAGCAGCCACGAAACGGGACTAGCGAAGTCCAAAAACATTCAGTACTTC.

As to this clone: This same CDR3 is encoded by further DNA sequences in the sample. J is TRBJ2-5 and V is TRBV18; D is unclear. V was shortened by 6 bases and J by 2 bases, with 7 bases between the two germline ends. Germline assignment: CDR1 KGHSH and CDR2 LQKENI. This CDR3 has 12 residues. CDR3 in amino acids: CASSPSQETQYF. CDR3 nucleotide sequence: TGTGCCAGCTCTCCTTCGCAAGAGACCCAGTACTTC.

The rearrangement links TRBV6-6 to TRBJ2-1; D is ambiguous. Deletions cut 6 bases from V and 2 bases from J, with 8 bases between. The length of the CDR3 is 13 residues. Germline CDR1 MNHNY, CDR2 SVGAGI (reference sequence). In DNA, the CDR3 is TGTGCCAGCAGGCAGCAGCCCTACAATGAGCAGTTCTTC. Protein sequence: CASRQQPYNEQFF.

This clone was seen a few times. CDR3 in DNA: TGCGCCAGCAGCCAAGAGGGGACCCTGGGACAGGGGTACGGAAACACCATATATTTT. Translation: CASSQEGTLGQGYGNTIYF. The chain carries TRBV4-1 and TRBJ1-3, with 10 bases aligning to TRBD1. CDR3 length equals 19 residues. Per germline, CDR1 MGHRA and CDR2 YSYEKL. V lost 0 bases, J lost 4 bases, and 12 bases stayed unmatched.

The chain couples TRBV10-3 to TRBJ2-3; D not resolved. The CDR3 contains 15 residues. The V gene's germline CDR1 is ENHRY and CDR2 SYGVKD. V was clipped by 6 bases and J by 0 bases, with 13 bases between them. CDR3 DNA: TGTGCCATCAGAGACGGACGGGCTAGCACAGATACGCAGTATTTT. Protein product: CAIRDGRASTDTQYF.

The V call is TRBV30, the J call TRBJ1-5; 8 nucleotides agree with TRBD1. J lost 7 bases, V lost 3 bases, and 5 bases had no gene match. Germline lookup yields CDR1 GTSNPN and CDR2 SVGIG (reference sequence). The CDR3 spans 13 residues. The CDR3 loop reads CAWRPTGDQPQHF. The DNA of the CDR3 is TGTGCCTGGAGGCCGACAGGGGACCAGCCCCAGCATTTT.

The V gene is TRBV4-1, the J gene TRBJ2-7; D remains ambiguous. The CDR3 totals 13 residues. The V gene's germline CDR1 is MGHRA and CDR2 YSYEKL. V lost 2 bases and J lost 0, with 5 bases in between. The CDR3 spells CASSQSSSYEQYF. The CDR3 nucleotides read TGCGCCAGCAGCCAATCTAGCTCCTACGAGCAGTACTTC.

This clone was found a few times. The chain is built from TRBV7-2 and TRBJ2-7, with unresolved D. CDR1 and CDR2 from the germline V gene are SGHTA and FQGNSA. V lost 5 bases and J 0 bases, leaving 14 bases between the germline ends. The CDR3 loop spans 15 amino acids. This CDR3 reads CASSLAVTSSYEQYF. The CDR3 DNA reads TGTGCCAGCAGCCTTGCAGTTACAAGCTCCTACGAGCAGTACTTC.

The rearrangement joins TRBV15 to TRBJ1-4, with unresolved D. V was shortened by 0 bases and J by 8 bases, with 7 bases between the two germline ends. CDR1 and CDR2 from the germline V gene are LNHNV and YYDKDF (reference sequence). The CDR3 contains 13 residues. CDR3 amino acids: CATSRDLQEKLFF. The CDR3 nucleotides are TGTGCCACCAGCAGAGATCTTCAGGAAAAACTGTTTTTT. Full variable domain (rest looked up from reference TRBV15 and TRBJ1-4): DAMVIQNPRYQVTQFGKPVTLSCSQTLNHNVMYWYQQKSSQAPKLLFHYYDKDFNNEADTPDNFQSRRPNTSFCFLDIRSPGLGDTAMYLCATSRDLQEKLFFGSGTQLSVL.

This clone was seen a handful of times. This chain uses TRBV6-5 with TRBJ1-1; the D is unclear. Germline values: CDR1 MNHEY, CDR2 SVGAGI. This CDR3 is 15 amino acids long. Trimming removed 6 bases from V and 1 base from J, with 15 bases in between. CDR3 DNA sequence: TGTGCCAGCAGCCCGATCACAAAGGGGAACACTGAAGCTTTCTTT. This encodes CASSPITKGNTEAFF.

This chain joins TRBV27 and TRBJ1-6; D is ambiguous. Trimming took off 7 bases at V and 7 bases at J, with 14 bases between the two ends. The germline CDR1 and CDR2 sequences are MNHEY and SMNVEV (reference sequence). CDR3 length: 14 residues. The CDR3 DNA reads as TGTGCCAGCACTACTACGGGATCGAATTCACCCCTCCACTTT. The encoded protein is CASTTTGSNSPLHF.

The chain joins TRBV2 to TRBJ2-5; D is unresolved. The CDR3 contains 11 residues. Germline CDR1 SNHLY, CDR2 FYNNEI. Trimming removed 6 bases at V and 5 bases at J, with 7 bases between. In DNA form, the CDR3 reads TGTGCCAGCAGGAGAACGGAGACCCAGTACTTC. Translating gives CASRRTETQYF.